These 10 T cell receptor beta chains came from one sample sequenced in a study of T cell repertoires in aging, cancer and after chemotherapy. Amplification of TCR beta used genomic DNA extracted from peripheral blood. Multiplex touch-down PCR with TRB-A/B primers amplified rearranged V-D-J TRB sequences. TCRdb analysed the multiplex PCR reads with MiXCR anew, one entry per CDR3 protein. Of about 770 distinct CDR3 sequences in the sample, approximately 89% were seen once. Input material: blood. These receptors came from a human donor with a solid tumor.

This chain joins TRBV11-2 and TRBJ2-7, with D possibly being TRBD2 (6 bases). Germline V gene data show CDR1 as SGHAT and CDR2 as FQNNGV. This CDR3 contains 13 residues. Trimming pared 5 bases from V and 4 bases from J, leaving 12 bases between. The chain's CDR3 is CASSKLRGYEQYF. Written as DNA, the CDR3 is TGTGCCAGCAGCAAATTACGGGGGTACGAGCAGTACTTC.

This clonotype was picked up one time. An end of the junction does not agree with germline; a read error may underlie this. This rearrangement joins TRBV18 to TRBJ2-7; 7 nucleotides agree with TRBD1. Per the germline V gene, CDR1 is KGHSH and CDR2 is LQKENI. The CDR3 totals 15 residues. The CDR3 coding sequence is TGTGCCAGCTTACCACCGGGACAGCGATTATACGAGCAGTACTTC. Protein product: CASLPPGQRLYEQYF.

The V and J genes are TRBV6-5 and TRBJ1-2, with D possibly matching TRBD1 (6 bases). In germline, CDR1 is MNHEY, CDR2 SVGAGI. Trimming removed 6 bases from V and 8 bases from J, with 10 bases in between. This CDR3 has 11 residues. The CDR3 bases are TGTGCCAGCAGCCAGGGGCAGGGCTACACCTTC. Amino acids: CASSQGQGYTF.

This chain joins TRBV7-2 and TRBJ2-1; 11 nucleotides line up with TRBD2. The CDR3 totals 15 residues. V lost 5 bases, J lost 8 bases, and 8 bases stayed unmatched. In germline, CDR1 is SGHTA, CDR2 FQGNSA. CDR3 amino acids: CASSLTSGGYDEQFF. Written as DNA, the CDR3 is TGTGCCAGCAGCCTCACTAGCGGGGGATACGATGAGCAGTTCTTC. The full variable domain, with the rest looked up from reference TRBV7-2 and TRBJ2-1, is GAGVSQSPSNKVTEKGKDVELRCDPISGHTALYWYRQSLGQGLEFLIYFQGNSAPDKSGLPSDRFSAERTGGSVSTLTIQRTQQEDSAVYLCASSLTSGGYDEQFFGPGTRLTVL.

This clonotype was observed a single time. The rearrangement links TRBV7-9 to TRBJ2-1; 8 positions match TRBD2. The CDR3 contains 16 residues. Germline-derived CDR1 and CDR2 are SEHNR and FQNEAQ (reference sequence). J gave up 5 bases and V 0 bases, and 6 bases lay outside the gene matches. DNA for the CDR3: TGTGCCAGCAGCTTAGCTCACGGGGGGGCACACAATGAGCAGTTCTTC. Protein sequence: CASSLAHGGAHNEQFF.

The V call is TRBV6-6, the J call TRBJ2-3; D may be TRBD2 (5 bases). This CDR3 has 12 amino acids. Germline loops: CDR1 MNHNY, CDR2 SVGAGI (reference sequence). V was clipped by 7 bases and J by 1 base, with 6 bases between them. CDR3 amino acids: CASMRGTDTQYF. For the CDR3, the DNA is TGTGCCAGCATGCGGGGCACAGATACGCAGTATTTT.

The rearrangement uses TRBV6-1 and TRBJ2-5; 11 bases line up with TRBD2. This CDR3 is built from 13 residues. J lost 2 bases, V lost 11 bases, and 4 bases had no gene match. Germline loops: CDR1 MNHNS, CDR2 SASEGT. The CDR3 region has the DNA TGTGCCGGACGACTAGCGGGACAAGAGACCCAGTACTTC. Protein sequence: CAGRLAGQETQYF.

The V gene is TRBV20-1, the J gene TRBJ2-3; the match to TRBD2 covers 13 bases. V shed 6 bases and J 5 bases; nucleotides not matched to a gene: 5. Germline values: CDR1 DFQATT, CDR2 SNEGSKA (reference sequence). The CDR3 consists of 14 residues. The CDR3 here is CSATSGGALDTQYF. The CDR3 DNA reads TGCAGTGCCACTAGCGGGGGGGCCCTAGATACGCAGTATTTT.

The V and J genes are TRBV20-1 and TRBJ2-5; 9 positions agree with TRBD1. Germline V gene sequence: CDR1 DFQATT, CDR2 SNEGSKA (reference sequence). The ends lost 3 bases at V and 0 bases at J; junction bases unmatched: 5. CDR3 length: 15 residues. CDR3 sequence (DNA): TGCAGTGCTAGCCCGGGACAGGGCAACCAAGAGACCCAGTACTTC. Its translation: CSASPGQGNQETQYF.

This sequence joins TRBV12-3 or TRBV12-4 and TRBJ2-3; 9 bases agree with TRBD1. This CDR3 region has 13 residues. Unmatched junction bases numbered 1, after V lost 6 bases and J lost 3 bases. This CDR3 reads CASRGQGTDTQYF. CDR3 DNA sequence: TGTGCCAGCAGGGGACAGGGAACAGATACGCAGTATTTT.